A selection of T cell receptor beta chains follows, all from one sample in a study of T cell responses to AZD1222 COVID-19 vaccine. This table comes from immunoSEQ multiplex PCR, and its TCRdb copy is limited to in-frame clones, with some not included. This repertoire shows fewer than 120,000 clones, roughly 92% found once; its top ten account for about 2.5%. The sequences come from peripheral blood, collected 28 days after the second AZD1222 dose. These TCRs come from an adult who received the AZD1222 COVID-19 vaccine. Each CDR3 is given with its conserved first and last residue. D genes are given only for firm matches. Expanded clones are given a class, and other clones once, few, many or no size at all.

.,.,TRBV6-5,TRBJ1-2,TGTGCCAGCAGAGACGGTAGGGCAGGCAACTATGGCTACACCTTC,CASRDGRAGNYGYTF
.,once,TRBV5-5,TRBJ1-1,TGTGCCAGCAGCTTGCAGTGGGGGGGGAACACTGAAGCTTTCTTT,CASSLQWGGNTEAFF
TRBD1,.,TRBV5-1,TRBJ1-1,TGCGCCAGCAGTTTTACAGGGGTCATGAACACTGAAGCTTTCTTT,CASSFTGVMNTEAFF
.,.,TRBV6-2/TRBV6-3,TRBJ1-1,TGTGCCAGCAGTTACGAGGGGACAACGGGATCAGCTTTCTTT,CASSYEGTTGSAFF
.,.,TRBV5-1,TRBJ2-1,TGCGCCAGCAGCTGGACGGGACAAGACTACAATGAGCAGTTCTTC,CASSWTGQDYNEQFF
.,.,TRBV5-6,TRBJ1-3,TGTGCCAGCAGCTTGCGAGCAAACACCATATATTTT,CASSLRANTIYF
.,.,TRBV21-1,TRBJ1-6,TGTGCCAGCAGCAATGGACAGGGGGCTTGTTCACCCCTCCACTTT,CASSNGQGACSPLHF
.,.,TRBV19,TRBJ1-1,TGTGCCAGCACGGACTCCCCGGCTATGAACACTGAAGCTTTCTTT,CASTDSPAMNTEAFF
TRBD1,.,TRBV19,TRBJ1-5,TGTGCCAGTAGTCCCCGGGACAGAAATCAGCCCCAGCATTTT,CASSPRDRNQPQHF
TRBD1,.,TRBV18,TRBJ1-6,TGTGCCAGCTCACTAAGGGGGCACAAGGGGAATTCACCCCTCCACTTT,CASSLRGHKGNSPLHF
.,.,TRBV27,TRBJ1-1,TGTGCCAGCAGAACTTTGAACACTGAAGCTTTCTTT,CASRTLNTEAFF
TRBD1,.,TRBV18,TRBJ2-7,TGTGCCAGCTCACCAGCACAGGGGGCGCTTCGCAGCTCCTACGAGCAGTACTTC,CASSPAQGALRSSYEQYF
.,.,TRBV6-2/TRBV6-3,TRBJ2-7,TGTGCCAGCAGTTACTCGGTTACCGGAGGGGGGGTGCACTACGAGCAGTACTTC,CASSYSVTGGGVHYEQYF
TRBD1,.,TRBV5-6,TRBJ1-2,TGTGCCAGCAGCTTGGATGGGACAGGGTCATCCTATGGCTACACCTTC,CASSLDGTGSSYGYTF
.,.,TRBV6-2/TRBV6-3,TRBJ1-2,TGTGCCAGCAGTCTCGCAGGCCGGTTCTATGGCTACACCTTC,CASSLAGRFYGYTF
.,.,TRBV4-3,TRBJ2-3,TGCGCCAGCAGCCAAGGCACTATACTTAGCACAGATACGCAGTATTTT,CASSQGTILSTDTQYF
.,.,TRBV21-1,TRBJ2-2,TGTGCCAGCAGCAAAAAAGGGCAGTTGACCGGGGAGCTGTTTTTT,CASSKKGQLTGELFF
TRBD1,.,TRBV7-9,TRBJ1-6,TGTGCCTACCTCAGGGGGCGTTCCTATAATTCACCCCTCCACTTT,CAYLRGRSYNSPLHF
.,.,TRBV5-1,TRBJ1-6,TGCGCCAGCAGCGTCATGGGGGGGACCAATTCACCCCTCCACTTT,CASSVMGGTNSPLHF
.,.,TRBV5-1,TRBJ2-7,TGCGCCAGCAGCTTACGAGTCACCGAGGTCAACGAGCAGTACTTC,CASSLRVTEVNEQYF
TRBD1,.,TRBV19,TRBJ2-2,TGTGCCAGTAGAGGGACAGGGGTGTCCGGGGAGCTGTTTTTT,CASRGTGVSGELFF
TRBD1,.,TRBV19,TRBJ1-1,TGTGCCAGTAGTCCAGGGACAGGGGTGTACACTGAAGCTTTCTTT,CASSPGTGVYTEAFF
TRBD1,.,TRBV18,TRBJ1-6,TGTGCCAGCTCACTGACAGGGGGCTTCGATTCACCCCTCCACTTT,CASSLTGGFDSPLHF